A selection of T cell receptor beta chains follows, all from one sample in a study of blood T cells in healthy people across ages. Via MiXCR, TCRdb re-called the 5' RACE reads, giving one row per CDR3 protein. Of about 750,000 distinct CDR3 sequences in the sample, about 55% were seen once. Source material: blood. These receptors were obtained from an elderly man in good health. Both conserved end residues are trimmed from each CDR3. The size entry is marked missing in some rows and otherwise reads once, few, many or a size class.

CDR3 | size | V
ASSQTMPQGPQH | - | TRBV3-1
ASSPPSGPYEQY | few | TRBV7-9
ASRGTSGSNYEQY | few | TRBV5-1
ASSLVLGEFNTEAF | - | TRBV5-1
SVWGGARTGKNIQY | few | TRBV29-1
ATSWELAGGNRYAY | few | TRBV15
ASSGSRNEQF | once | TRBV5-1
ASSPGGVFTNEKLF | - | TRBV6-1
ASTHRTGRETQY | few | TRBV28
SVGGVSFYGYT | - | TRBV29-1
ATSQEGSSYNEQF | few | TRBV15
ASSLRTSIDEQF | - | TRBV27
ATSALTGEETQY | - | TRBV24-1
SAPTGGLGGYT | few | TRBV20-1
ASSQPDRDEQY | - | TRBV4-2
ASNPAGRDSPLH | - | TRBV10-2
SALGAGTQY | few | TRBV29-1
ASSLDGRNEQF | - | TRBV7-2
ATGYNEQF | few | TRBV10-2
ASKGSGENEQF | - | TRBV5-1
ASTSPDLGNEQF | - | TRBV6-1
ASSDGGYSNQPQH | few | TRBV28
ASSESDRAGDEQY | - | TRBV10-1
SVGRAYEQY | - | TRBV29-1
SVVITPGNQETQY | few | TRBV29-1
ASSLSPRTSYYEQY | - | TRBV27
ASSPLSGRIDTQY | - | TRBV11-2
SATPSPGGYT | - | TRBV20-1
SAYLSYNEQF | few | TRBV29-1
ASIPTGLAGRYEQF | few | TRBV12-3/TRBV12-4
ASSPGLAGKYEQY | - | TRBV6-5
ASSLFLGNYGYT | - | TRBV27
SAKGRERRETQY | - | TRBV20-1
ASSPHGTRLTEAF | - | TRBV3-1
SATSNPWSSYEQY | - | TRBV20-1
ASRGHLNTEAF | - | TRBV6-1
ASSQGQGAEGYT | few | TRBV3-1
ASSPDRGPGELF | - | TRBV28
ASSEAEGAIYNEQF | - | TRBV2
SAHLASGELF | - | TRBV20-1
ASSPTSGRARGYNEQF | - | TRBV7-2
ASSPRTSGRRHEQY | - | TRBV27
ASSGGSGTGEVYEQY | - | TRBV9
ASSLGQGADTQY | - | TRBV27
ASSEALRGEKLF | few | TRBV2
ASSEGQVGRQETQY | once | TRBV9
ASSSRSRPSYEQY | - | TRBV5-6
ASSDDNPLAYEQY | - | TRBV2
SARDIAGGPGRYAY | - | TRBV20-1
ASTRGGTYEQY | - | TRBV6-5
ASSAPGSPSGEQY | - | TRBV11-2
ASSLAGASGSLGQETQY | - | TRBV7-2
SARGASNRYAY | - | TRBV20-1
ASSARWGTQY | - | TRBV21-1